These 29 T cell receptor beta chains originate from one sample sequenced in a study of blood T cell repertoires in COVID-19. Only in-frame clones appear in the TCRdb table, and some are missing; sequencing was by immunoSEQ multiplex PCR. The data show tens of thousands of clones, approximately 82% seen once. Sample: peripheral blood. These receptors all stem from a woman older than 75 with acute or convalescent COVID-19.

Comments on this clone: One junction end does not reproduce the germline sequence, and a read error may be involved. In DNA form, the CDR3 reads TGTGCCAGCAGCCTGGGTCAGGGGACAGGTTGGATATTC. Its translation is CASSLGQGTGWIF. The gene calls are TRBV28 and TRBJ2-7; 8 bases are shared with TRBD1. The CDR3 is made up of 13 amino acids. Germline V lookup: CDR1 MDHEN, CDR2 SYDVKM.

The V and J genes are TRBV10-1 and TRBJ2-3, with D perhaps matching TRBD1 (5 bases). The germline gives CDR1 WNHNN, CDR2 SYGVQD (reference sequence). Trimming stripped 8 bases from V and 3 bases from J, with 12 bases between. The length of the CDR3 is 13 residues. The CDR3 here is CASGAGPTDTQYF. CDR3 nucleotide sequence: TGCGCCAGCGGGGCAGGCCCAACAGATACGCAGTATTTT.

The chain uses TRBV24-1 and TRBJ2-2; D might be TRBD1 (6 bases). CDR1 and CDR2 (germline): KGHDR, SFDVKD. The V and J ends lost 4 bases and 3 bases respectively, with 14 bases between them. CDR3 length equals 16 residues. This CDR3 reads CATSDPYRADTGELFF. CDR3 bases: TGTGCCACCAGTGACCCCTACAGGGCGGACACCGGGGAGCTGTTTTTT.

V gene TRBV3-1 (or the pseudogene TRBV3-2) combines with J gene TRBJ1-5; D gene uncertain. From germline, CDR1 is LGHDT and CDR2 YNNKEL (reference sequence). The ends were cut back, 6 bases at V and 6 bases at J, with 18 bases in the middle. CDR3 length equals 15 residues. In DNA, the CDR3 is TGTGCCAGCAGTCCGACCGGGTTTCGGGGTCAGCCCCAGCATTTT. Protein product: CASSPTGFRGQPQHF.

The chain is built from TRBV27 and TRBJ2-7; TRBD1 agrees at 8 bases. The ends lost 7 bases at V and 2 bases at J; junction bases unmatched: 10. Germline CDR1 MNHEY, CDR2 SMNVEV (reference sequence). The CDR3 contains 15 residues. CDR3 DNA: TGTGCCAGCAATCGCGGCCGGACAGGGACCTACGAGCAGTACTTC. Translation: CASNRGRTGTYEQYF.

The chain uses TRBV5-4 and TRBJ1-6; D not resolved. CDR1 and CDR2 from the germline V gene are SGHNT and YYREEE (reference sequence). The germline V and J ends were trimmed by 4 bases and 7 bases, with 15 bases remaining between them. The CDR3 contains 15 residues. The CDR3 protein is CASSLLSRLNSPLHF. CDR3 DNA: TGTGCCAGCAGCCTTCTCTCCCGCCTAAATTCACCCCTCCACTTT.

J is TRBJ1-1 and V is TRBV27; TRBD1 matches 10 bases. Germline V gene sequence: CDR1 MNHEY, CDR2 SMNVEV (reference sequence). There are 15 residues in the CDR3. The trim removed 6 bases at V and 3 bases at J, leaving 7 bases unmatched. The CDR3 is CASRNRQGADTEAFF. As DNA, the CDR3 is TGTGCCAGCAGAAACCGACAGGGGGCTGACACTGAAGCTTTCTTT.

V usage is TRBV27 and J usage is TRBJ2-1, with 13 bases that match TRBD2. Germline values: CDR1 MNHEY, CDR2 SMNVEV (reference sequence). The CDR3 is 18 residues long. V shed 4 bases, J shed 4 bases, and the junction held 10 bases outside the gene matches. The CDR3 protein is CASSSFGTSGEGYNEQFF. Here the CDR3 DNA reads TGTGCCAGCAGTTCTTTCGGGACTAGCGGGGAGGGTTACAATGAGCAGTTCTTC.

The rearrangement uses TRBV19 and TRBJ1-2; 9 nucleotides line up with TRBD1. V trimming: 4 bases; J trimming: 4 bases; junction bases outside the gene matches: 7. The CDR3 spans 15 residues. The germline V gene encodes CDR1 LNHDA and CDR2 SQIVND (reference sequence). In DNA form, the CDR3 reads TGTGCCAGTAGTACGGGACAGGGCGCCGGCTATGGCTACACCTTC. Translated: CASSTGQGAGYGYTF.

This chain uses TRBV6-5 with TRBJ1-2; 9 nucleotides align to TRBD1. Germline V gene sequence: CDR1 MNHEY, CDR2 SVGAGI. With V trimmed by 8 bases and J by 0 bases, 1 base remained unmatched. The CDR3 totals 13 residues. In nucleotides, the CDR3 is TGTGCCAGCCGGACAGGGGCTAACTATGGCTACACCTTC. Translating it yields CASRTGANYGYTF.

The V gene is TRBV18, the J gene TRBJ1-1; 9 bases are a match to TRBD1. Germline V gene lookup returns CDR1 KGHSH and CDR2 LQKENI. The V and J ends lost 1 base and 5 bases, in that order; junction bases with no gene match: 2. CDR3 length equals 14 residues. The CDR3 reads CASSPRQGGTEAFF. The CDR3 DNA is TGTGCCAGCTCACCACGACAGGGGGGGACTGAAGCTTTCTTT.

This chain links TRBV27 with TRBJ1-5; D ambiguous. Trimming cost V 5 bases and J 7 bases, with 15 bases left between them. Germline CDR1 and CDR2: MNHEY and SMNVEV (reference sequence). The CDR3 consists of 14 residues. CDR3 coding DNA: TGTGCCAGCAGTGCCGACCGGGAGGGCCAGCCCCAGCATTTT. Translated: CASSADREGQPQHF.

CDR3 residues: CASRTTGTRGNGYTF. The CDR3 DNA reads TGTGCCAGCAGGACCACCGGGACAAGGGGCAATGGCTACACCTTC. J is TRBJ1-2 and V is TRBV9; D is perhaps TRBD1 (6 bases). The germline CDR1 and CDR2 sequences are SGDLS and YYNGEE. The CDR3 is 15 amino acids. Trimming took 5 bases from V and 6 from J, leaving 20 bases between them.

This chain connects TRBV19 to TRBJ1-5, with a possible D match to TRBD1 (5 bases). The V gene lost 5 bases and the J gene lost 0 bases, with 11 bases spanning the gap. Germline-derived CDR1 and CDR2 are LNHDA and SQIVND (reference sequence). The CDR3 runs 15 residues. Here the CDR3 DNA reads TGTGCCAGTAGTCCCCCAGGGCCTAGCAATCAGCCCCAGCATTTT. The encoded protein is CASSPPGPSNQPQHF.

This chain joins TRBV10-3 and TRBJ1-4; D is perhaps TRBD1 (6 bases). The CDR3 spans 13 residues. Trimming pared 6 bases from V and 8 bases from J, leaving 13 bases between. Germline V gene lookup returns CDR1 ENHRY and CDR2 SYGVKD. This CDR3 is CAISTGQSEKLFF. Here the CDR3 DNA reads TGTGCCATCAGCACAGGACAGTCAGAAAAACTGTTTTTT.

The V call is TRBV6-4, the J call TRBJ1-1; TRBD1 might be the D (5 bases). The germline V and J ends were trimmed by 6 bases and 0 bases, with 11 bases remaining between them. This CDR3 spans 14 amino acids. Looked up from germline, CDR1 is MRHNA and CDR2 is SNTAGT. The CDR3 spells CASRSGGMNTEAFF. DNA of the CDR3: TGTGCCAGCAGATCGGGGGGGATGAACACTGAAGCTTTCTTT.

The chain recombines TRBV6-5 with TRBJ1-5, with D possibly TRBD1 on 6 matching bases. The CDR3 runs 14 residues. V was trimmed by 5 bases and J by 4 bases, leaving 12 bases between them. Germline V gene lookup returns CDR1 MNHEY and CDR2 SVGAGI. CDR3: CASSTRTVNQPQHF. CDR3 in DNA: TGTGCCAGCAGTACACGGACAGTTAATCAGCCCCAGCATTTT.

The chain is built from TRBV4-2 and TRBJ2-1; TRBD2 might be the D (6 bases). The CDR3 is 16 amino acids. The germline V gene encodes CDR1 LGHNA and CDR2 YNFKEQ. V was clipped by 3 bases and J by 2 bases, with 14 bases between them. Here the CDR3 reads CASSHSTTRAYNEQFF. CDR3 nucleotide sequence: TGTGCCAGCAGCCACTCTACGACTAGGGCCTACAATGAGCAGTTCTTC.

This sequence joins TRBV18 and TRBJ1-1, with 7 nucleotides matching TRBD1. CDR1 and CDR2 from the germline V gene are KGHSH and LQKENI. The CDR3 is 14 residues long. V was clipped by 6 bases and J by 2 bases; unmatched bases: 6. The CDR3 DNA reads TGTGCCAGCTCGGAACAGGGGACAAACACTGAAGCTTTCTTT. It encodes CASSEQGTNTEAFF.

The rearrangement links TRBV18 to TRBJ2-7, with 12 bases lining up with TRBD2. Germline CDR1 reads KGHSH; CDR2 reads LQKENI. J lost 5 bases, V lost 1 base, and 9 bases had no gene match. This CDR3 region has 17 residues. The CDR3: CASSPQRRTSGKDEQYF. The CDR3 DNA reads TGTGCCAGCTCACCACAGAGACGGACTAGCGGGAAGGACGAGCAGTACTTC.

This clone appeared a few times. The chain recombines TRBV3-1 (or the pseudogene TRBV3-2) with TRBJ2-2; 8 bases map to TRBD1. V lost 2 bases to trimming and J lost 5 bases; unmatched junction nucleotides: 7. Germline V gives CDR1 LGHDT, CDR2 YNNKEL (reference sequence). The CDR3 has 16 amino acids. The CDR3 spells CASSQWQGAQTGELFF. In nucleotides, the CDR3 is TGTGCCAGCAGCCAATGGCAGGGGGCGCAGACCGGGGAGCTGTTTTTT.

This clone was detected only a few times. The CDR3 sequence is CASSVEETDTQYF. CDR3 DNA sequence: TGTGCCAGCAGTGTCGAGGAGACAGATACGCAGTATTTT. The rearrangement uses TRBV6-4 and TRBJ2-3; D is unclear. V was cut by 4 bases and J by 3 bases, with 8 bases left in between. Per the germline V gene, CDR1 is MRHNA and CDR2 is SNTAGT. The CDR3 is 13 residues long.

This CDR3 reads CASRGGKYNEQFF. The CDR3 nucleotides are TGCGCCAGCAGGGGGGGAAAATACAATGAGCAGTTCTTC. The chain is built from TRBV10-2 and TRBJ2-1; possibly TRBD2 for D (6 bases). The CDR3 is made up of 13 amino acids. Between the trimmed V and J ends, which lost 6 bases and 4 bases, there was a span of 10 bases. The germline V gene has CDR1 WSHSY and CDR2 SAAADI.

The rearrangement links TRBV7-7 to TRBJ2-1; 7 bases align to TRBD2. The CDR3 is 14 amino acids. The V gene's germline CDR1 is SSHAT and CDR2 FNYEAQ (reference sequence). V was clipped by 2 bases and J by 6 bases; unmatched bases: 4. The CDR3 nucleotides read TGTGCCAGCAGCTTAAGGACTAGTGGCAATGAGCAGTTCTTC. It specifies CASSLRTSGNEQFF.

The chain has TRBV2 and TRBJ2-7; 15 nucleotides align to TRBD2. Germline V lookup: CDR1 SNHLY, CDR2 FYNNEI. This CDR3 has 14 amino acids. J lost 6 bases, V lost 4 bases, and 1 base had no gene match. The CDR3 protein is CASSGTSGRVEQYF. The CDR3 DNA reads as TGTGCCAGCAGTGGGACTAGCGGGAGGGTCGAGCAGTACTTC.

The CDR3 DNA follows: TGTGCCTGGAGTGTATCTGGGACATTTGGTGAGCAGTACTTC. Translation: CAWSVSGTFGEQYF. V and J are TRBV30 and TRBJ2-7; D may be TRBD1 (6 bases). The CDR3 spans 14 residues. Trimming stripped 0 bases from V and 7 bases from J, with 16 bases between. Germline V gene sequence: CDR1 GTSNPN, CDR2 SVGIG (reference sequence).

V and J are TRBV10-2 and TRBJ1-4; D remains unclear. The CDR3 sequence is 17 residues long. Trimming removed 4 bases at V and 4 bases at J, with 19 bases between. Germline lookup yields CDR1 WSHSY and CDR2 SAAADI. CDR3 amino acids: CASSVTVRGSFNEKLFF. CDR3 coding DNA: TGCGCCAGCAGTGTCACCGTACGGGGATCCTTTAATGAAAAACTGTTTTTT.

The chain is built from TRBV5-1 and TRBJ2-3, with TRBD2 matching over 13 bases. V was pared by 4 bases and J by 6 bases, with 2 bases of the junction left unmatched. Per the germline V gene, CDR1 is SGHRS and CDR2 is YFSETQ. This CDR3 region has 14 residues. The CDR3: CASSMGLAGDTQYF. DNA for the CDR3: TGCGCCAGCAGCATGGGACTAGCGGGGGATACGCAGTATTTT.

V and J are TRBV6-5 and TRBJ1-2; D is undetermined. Trimming pared 6 bases from V and 4 bases from J, leaving 6 bases between. This CDR3 region has 11 residues. The germline V gene has CDR1 MNHEY and CDR2 SVGAGI. CDR3 loop: CASSNIYGYTF. The CDR3 DNA sequence: TGTGCCAGCAGCAACATCTATGGCTACACCTTC.